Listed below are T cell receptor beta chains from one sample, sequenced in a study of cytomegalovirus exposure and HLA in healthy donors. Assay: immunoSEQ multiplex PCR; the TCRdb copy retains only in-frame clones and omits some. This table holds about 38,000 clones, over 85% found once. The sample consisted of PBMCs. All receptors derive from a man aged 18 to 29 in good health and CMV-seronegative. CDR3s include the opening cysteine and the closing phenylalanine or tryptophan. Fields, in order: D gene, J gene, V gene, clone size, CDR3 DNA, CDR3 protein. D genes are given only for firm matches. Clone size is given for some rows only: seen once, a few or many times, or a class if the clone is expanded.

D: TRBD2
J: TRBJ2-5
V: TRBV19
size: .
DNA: TGTGCCAGTAGTTCGACTAGCGGGCGGATATGGGAGACCCAGTACTTC
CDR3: CASSSTSGRIWETQYF

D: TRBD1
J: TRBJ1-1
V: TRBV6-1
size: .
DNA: TGTGCCAGCAGTGCCTCGACAGGGTCGGTCGCTGAAGCTTTCTTT
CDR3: CASSASTGSVAEAFF

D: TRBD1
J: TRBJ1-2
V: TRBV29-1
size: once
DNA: TGCAGCGTTGGAACAGGGGTACCCCCTAACTATGGCTACACCTTC
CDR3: CSVGTGVPPNYGYTF

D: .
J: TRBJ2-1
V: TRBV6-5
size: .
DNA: TGTGCCAGCAGTTCACCCCGGTCTAGCGCGTACAATGAGCAGTTCTTC
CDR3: CASSSPRSSAYNEQFF

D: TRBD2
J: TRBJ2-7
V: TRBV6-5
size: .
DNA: TGTGCCAGCAGTCTCACCCCTCTAGCGGGAAAGCAGTACTTC
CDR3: CASSLTPLAGKQYF

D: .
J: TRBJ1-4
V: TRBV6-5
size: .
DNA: TGTGCCAGCAGTTACGTACAGAGTAATGAAAAACTGTTTTTT
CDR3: CASSYVQSNEKLFF

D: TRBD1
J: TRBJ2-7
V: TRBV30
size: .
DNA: TGTGCCTGGGGTATTGGACAGGGTAACTACGAGCAGTACTTC
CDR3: CAWGIGQGNYEQYF

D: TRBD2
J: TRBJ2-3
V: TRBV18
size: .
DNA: TGTGCCAGCTCACCTAGGACTAGCGGAATGAGAGATACGCAGTATTTT
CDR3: CASSPRTSGMRDTQYF

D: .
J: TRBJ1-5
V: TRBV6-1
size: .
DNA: TGTGCCAGCAGTGAAGTCGGAGGGACCAATCAGCCCCAGCATTTT
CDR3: CASSEVGGTNQPQHF

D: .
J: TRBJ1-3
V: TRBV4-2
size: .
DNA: TGTGCCAGCAGCCAAGTGTCGAGGGAGGCTGGAAACACCATATATTTT
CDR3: CASSQVSREAGNTIYF

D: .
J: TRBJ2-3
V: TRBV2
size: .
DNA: TGTGCCAGCAGTTCGACAGGAAGCACAGATACGCAGTATTTT
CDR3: CASSSTGSTDTQYF

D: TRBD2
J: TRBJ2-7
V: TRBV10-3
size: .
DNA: TGTGCCATCACAGCGGGAGGGTCGTACGAGCAGTACTTC
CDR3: CAITAGGSYEQYF

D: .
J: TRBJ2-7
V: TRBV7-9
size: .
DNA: TGTGCCAGCAGCTTAGGGCGGAGCTCCTACGAGCAGTACTTC
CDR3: CASSLGRSSYEQYF

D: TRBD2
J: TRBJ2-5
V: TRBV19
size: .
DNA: TGTGCCAGTAGTATGGGATCAGCGGGGTGGGAGACCCAGTACTTC
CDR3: CASSMGSAGWETQYF

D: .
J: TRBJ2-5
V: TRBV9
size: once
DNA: TGTGCCAGCAGCGTAGCTGGGCGGGGCGAGACCCAGTACTTC
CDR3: CASSVAGRGETQYF

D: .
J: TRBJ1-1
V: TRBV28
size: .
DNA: TGTGCCACCCACTCTTACACTGAAGCTTTCTTT
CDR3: CATHSYTEAFF

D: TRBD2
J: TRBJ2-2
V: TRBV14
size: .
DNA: TGTGCCAGCAGCCTACTAGCGGGTGGCGGGGAGCTGTTTTTT
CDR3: CASSLLAGGGELFF

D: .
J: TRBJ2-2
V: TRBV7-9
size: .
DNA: TGTGCCAGCAGCACCAGACAGGCTGTTGCCGGGGAGCTGTTTTTT
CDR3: CASSTRQAVAGELFF

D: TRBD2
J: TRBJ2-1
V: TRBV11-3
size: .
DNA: TGTGCCAGCAGCTATACTGCTGGACTAGCGGCCCGGGGAGAGCAGTTCTTC
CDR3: CASSYTAGLAARGEQFF

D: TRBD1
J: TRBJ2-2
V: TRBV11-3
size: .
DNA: TGTGCCAGCAGCTCCGCGACAGGGATCGACGGGGAGCTGTTTTTT
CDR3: CASSSATGIDGELFF

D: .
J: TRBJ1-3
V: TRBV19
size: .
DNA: TGTGCCAGTAGTAACGGACAGCTATCTGGAAACACCATATATTTT
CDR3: CASSNGQLSGNTIYF

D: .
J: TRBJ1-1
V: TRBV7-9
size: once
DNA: TGTGCCAGCAGCTTGGACACAATGAACACTGAAGCTTTCTTT
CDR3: CASSLDTMNTEAFF

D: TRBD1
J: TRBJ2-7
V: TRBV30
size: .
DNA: TGTGCCTGGTCGGGACAGGGGTACGAGCAGTACTTC
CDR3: CAWSGQGYEQYF

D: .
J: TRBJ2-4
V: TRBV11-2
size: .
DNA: TGTGCCAGCAGCTCCATGGCCAACATTCAGTACTTC
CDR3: CASSSMANIQYF

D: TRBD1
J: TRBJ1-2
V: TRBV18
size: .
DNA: TGTGCCAGCTCACCACTTGGGGGACAGGGATTTGATGGCTACACCTTC
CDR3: CASSPLGGQGFDGYTF